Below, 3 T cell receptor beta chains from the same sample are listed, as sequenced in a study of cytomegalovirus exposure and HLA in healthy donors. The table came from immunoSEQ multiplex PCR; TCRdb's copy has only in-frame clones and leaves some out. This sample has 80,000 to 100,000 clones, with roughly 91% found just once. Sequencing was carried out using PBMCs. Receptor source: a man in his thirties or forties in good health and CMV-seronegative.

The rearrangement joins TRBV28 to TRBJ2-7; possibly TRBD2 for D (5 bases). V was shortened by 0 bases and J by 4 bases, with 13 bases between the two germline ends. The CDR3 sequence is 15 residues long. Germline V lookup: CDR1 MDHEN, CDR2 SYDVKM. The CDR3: CASSLWRTRPYEQYF. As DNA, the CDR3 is TGTGCCAGCAGTTTATGGCGGACTCGCCCGTACGAGCAGTACTTC.

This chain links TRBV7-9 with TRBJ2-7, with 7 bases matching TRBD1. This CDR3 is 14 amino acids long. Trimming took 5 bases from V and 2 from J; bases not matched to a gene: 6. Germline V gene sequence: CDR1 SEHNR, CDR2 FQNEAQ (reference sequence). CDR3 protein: CASSALGQTYEQYF. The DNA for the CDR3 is TGTGCCAGCAGCGCCCTGGGACAGACCTACGAGCAGTACTTC. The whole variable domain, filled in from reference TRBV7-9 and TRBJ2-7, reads DTGVSQNPRHKITKRGQNVTFRCDPISEHNRLYWYRQTLGQGPEFLTYFQNEAQLEKSRLLSDRFSAERPKGSFSTLEIQRTEQGDSAMYLCASSALGQTYEQYFGPGTRLTVT.

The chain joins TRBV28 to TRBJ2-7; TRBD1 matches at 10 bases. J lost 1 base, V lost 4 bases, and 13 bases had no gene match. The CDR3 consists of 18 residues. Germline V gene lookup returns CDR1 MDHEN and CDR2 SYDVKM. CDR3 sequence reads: CASSSPGQGIIESYEQYF. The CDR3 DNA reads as TGTGCCAGCAGTTCCCCGGGACAGGGGATTATAGAATCCTACGAGCAGTACTTC.